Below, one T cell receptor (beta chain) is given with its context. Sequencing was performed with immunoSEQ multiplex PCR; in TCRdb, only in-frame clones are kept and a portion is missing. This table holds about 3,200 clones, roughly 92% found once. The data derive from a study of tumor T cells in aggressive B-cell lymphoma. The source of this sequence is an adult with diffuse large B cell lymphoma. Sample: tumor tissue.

This CDR3 is CASSYPGQNEAFF. The CDR3 DNA reads as TGCGCCAGCAGTTACCCGGGACAGAATGAAGCTTTCTTT. The chain is built from TRBV5-1 and TRBJ1-1, with 7 bases matching TRBD1. V lost 5 bases to trimming and J lost 7 bases; unmatched junction nucleotides: 8. The germline CDR1 and CDR2 sequences are SGHRS and YFSETQ. The CDR3 is 13 amino acids.